What follows is one T cell receptor beta chain and its context. This sample was taken from a study of shared clonotypes between healthy human individuals. The protocol was immunoSEQ multiplex PCR, while the TCRdb copy is restricted to in-frame clones and leaves out a portion. The table lists a few million clones, roughly 90% of them singletons. This CDR3 spans 15 amino acids. The ends lost 7 bases at V and 5 bases at J; junction bases unmatched: 11. CDR1 is MNHNS and CDR2 is SASEGT in the germline V gene. Sequenced sample: naive CD4+ T cells from PBMCs. Described subset: CD45RA+ positively selected. The chain uses TRBV6-1 and TRBJ1-5; TRBD1 aligns across 7 bases. The clonotype was recovered from a man aged 18 to 29 in good health. Some clones in this sample may be carry-over from other donors' samples. Here the CDR3 DNA reads TGTGCCAGCACCTCGGACAGGAACTCGGATCAGCCCCAGCATTTT. Residues: CASTSDRNSDQPQHF.